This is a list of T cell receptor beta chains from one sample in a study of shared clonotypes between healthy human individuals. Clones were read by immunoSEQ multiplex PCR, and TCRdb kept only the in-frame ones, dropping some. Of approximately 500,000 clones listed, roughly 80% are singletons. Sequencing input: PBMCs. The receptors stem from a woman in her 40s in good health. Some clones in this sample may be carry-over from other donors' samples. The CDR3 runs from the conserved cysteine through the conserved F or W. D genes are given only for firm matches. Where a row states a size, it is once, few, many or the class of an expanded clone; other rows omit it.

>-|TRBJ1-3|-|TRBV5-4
CASSSGGNTIYF
TGTGCCAGCAGCTCTGGGGGAAACACCATATATTTT
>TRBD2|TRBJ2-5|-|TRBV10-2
CASSEGLAGGRWFQEVQYF
TGCGCCAGCAGTGAGGGGCTAGCGGGGGGACGATGGTTTCAAGAGGTCCAGTACTTC
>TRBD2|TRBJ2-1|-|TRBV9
CASSVAGGRNEQFF
TGTGCCAGCAGCGTAGCGGGAGGGCGGAATGAGCAGTTCTTC
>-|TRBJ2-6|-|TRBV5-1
CASSLLGLNSGANVLTF
TGCGCCAGCAGCTTGCTTGGACTGAACTCTGGGGCCAACGTCCTGACTTTC
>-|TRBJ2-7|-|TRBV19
CASSIGDNVNNEQYF
TGTGCCAGTAGTATTGGCGATAACGTAAACAACGAGCAGTACTTC
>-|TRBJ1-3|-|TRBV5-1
CASSLGQPGNTIYF
TGCGCCAGCAGCTTGGGACAGCCCGGAAACACCATATATTTT
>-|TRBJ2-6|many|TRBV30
CAWSVGGVTGANVLTF
TGTGCCTGGAGTGTAGGAGGGGTTACAGGGGCCAACGTCCTGACTTTC
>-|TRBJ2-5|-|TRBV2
CASSARTENQETQYF
TGTGCCAGCAGCGCCCGGACCGAGAATCAAGAGACCCAGTACTTC
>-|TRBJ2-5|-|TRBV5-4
CASSLERHPGETQYF
TGTGCCAGCAGCTTGGAACGACACCCAGGGGAGACCCAGTACTTC
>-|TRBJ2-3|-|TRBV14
CASSQRDTQYF
TGTGCCAGCAGCCAGAGGGATACGCAGTATTTT
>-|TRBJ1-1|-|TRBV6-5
CATLGVGTEAFF
TGTGCCACATTAGGGGTGGGCACTGAAGCTTTCTTT
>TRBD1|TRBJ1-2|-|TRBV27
CASSSNRQGGGYTF
TGTGCCAGCAGTTCCAACAGACAGGGCGGGGGCTACACCTTC
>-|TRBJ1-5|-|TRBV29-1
CSVGEVNQPQHF
TGCAGCGTTGGAGAAGTCAATCAGCCCCAGCATTTT
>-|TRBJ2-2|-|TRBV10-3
CAISEGGGAGTGELFF
TGTGCCATCAGTGAGGGCGGGGGCGCGGGCACCGGGGAGCTGTTTTTT
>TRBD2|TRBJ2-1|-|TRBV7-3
CASSFGGGPSWEQFF
TGTGCCAGCAGCTTTGGGGGAGGGCCTTCCTGGGAGCAGTTCTTC
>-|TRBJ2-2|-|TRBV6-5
CASSQGRELFF
TGTGCCAGCAGTCAAGGTCGGGAGCTGTTTTTT
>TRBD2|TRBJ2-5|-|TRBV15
CATSRRRTSGTRVETQYF
TGTGCCACCAGCAGAAGAAGGACTAGCGGGACCCGGGTAGAGACCCAGTACTTC
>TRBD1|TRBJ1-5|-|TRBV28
CASSRQGARGNQPQHF
TGTGCCAGCAGTCGACAGGGGGCGCGGGGCAATCAGCCCCAGCATTTT
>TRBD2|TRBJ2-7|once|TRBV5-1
CASSFELGLAGTYEQYF
TGCGCCAGCAGCTTTGAACTGGGACTAGCGGGAACCTACGAGCAGTACTTC
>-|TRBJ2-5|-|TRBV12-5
CASGNEETQYF
TGTGCTAGTGGTAATGAAGAGACCCAGTACTTC
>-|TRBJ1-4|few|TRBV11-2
CASSLDRGELFF
TGTGCCAGCAGCTTAGATAGGGGGGAACTGTTTTTT
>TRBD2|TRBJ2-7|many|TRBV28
CASSPWGGGSYEQYF
TGTGCCAGCAGTCCCTGGGGCGGGGGGTCCTACGAGCAGTACTTC
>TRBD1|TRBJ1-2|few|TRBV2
CASQAGTGNYGYTF
TGTGCCAGCCAAGCCGGGACAGGGAACTATGGCTACACCTTC
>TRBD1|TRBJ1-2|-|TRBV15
CATSRGGTDGYTF
TGTGCCACCAGCAGAGGGGGGACAGACGGCTACACCTTC